This T cell receptor (beta chain) emerged from a study of vaccination effects on CD4 cells after COVID-19. Across the study: For each well, about 2 million PBMC were cultured with about 10 IU/ml IL-2 and roughly 9.2 ug/ml peptides.

Using immunoSEQ multiplex PCR, the repertoire was profiled, and TCRdb retains in-frame clones only, with some absent. This sample has around 46,000 clones, with more than 65% found just once. Following culture for about ten days, CD4+ T cells were isolated. Participants were vaccinated with two doses of either the BNT162b2 or mRNA-1273 vaccine. Notes on this clone: Antigen: not known.

The CDR3 loop spans 15 amino acids. V lost 0 bases, J lost 4 bases, and 12 bases lay in between. The germline CDR1 and CDR2 sequences are LGHNA and YNFKEQ. This sample comprised CD4+ T cells from PBMCs cultured without peptide, obtained after COVID-19 vaccination. The V and J genes are TRBV4-2 and TRBJ2-5; D is perhaps TRBD1 (5 bases). This clonotype was obtained from a human donor who received a COVID-19 vaccine. CDR3 in DNA: TGTGCCAGCAGCCAAGAGCCAGGGAAGTTAGAGACCCAGTACTTC. Translating it yields CASSQEPGKLETQYF.